This TCR beta chain was observed in a study of blood T cell repertoires in COVID-19. Study-level background: In each case, the material was cDNA or gDNA derived from T cells, B-cell-depleted T cells, or PBMCs.

Profiling relied on immunoSEQ multiplex PCR, and the TCRdb table lists in-frame clones only, not all of them. The sample consists of roughly 190,000 clones, approximately 90% of them appearing once. Grouping used clinical history reported by participants in a survey and questionnaire. Recovery among Cohort 3 donors was established by two negative PCRs, clearance, or symptom resolution. Sequenced sample: PBMCs or T cells enriched from blood (not recorded which). This TCR was sampled from a woman in her late teens or twenties who had recovered from COVID-19.

The CDR3 DNA follows: TGTGCCAGCAGCGTACAGGGGGCAGGGGATGAGCAGTTCTTC. Its translation is CASSVQGAGDEQFF. This sequence joins TRBV7-9 and TRBJ2-1; TRBD1 agrees at 9 bases. CDR1 is SEHNR, CDR2 FQNEAQ, per germline (reference sequence). Losses at the gene ends were 5 bases for V and 8 bases for J; bases not matched to a gene: 7. This CDR3 region has 14 residues.